A single sample gave rise to the 18 T cell receptor beta chains below, sequenced in a study of CD4+ T cells in melanoma. Sequencing was performed with immunoSEQ multiplex PCR; in TCRdb, only in-frame clones are kept and a portion is missing. The table has about 140,000 clones, 85% to 95% seen once. The receptors stem from a human donor with melanoma.

The CDR3 coding sequence is TGTGCCAGCAGCGTGAGTGGTAACTCCTATAATTCACCCCTCCACTTT. As protein: CASSVSGNSYNSPLHF. The V gene is TRBV9, the J gene TRBJ1-6, with D unclear. V was pared by 2 bases and J by 0 bases, with 9 bases between. The CDR3 has 16 residues. Germline values: CDR1 SGDLS, CDR2 YYNGEE. Combining the CDR3 with reference TRBV9 and TRBJ1-6 gives the whole variable domain DSGVTQTPKHLITATGQRVTLRCSPRSGDLSVYWYQQSLDQGLQFLIQYYNGEERAKGNILERFSAQQFPDLHSELNLSSLELGDSALYFCASSVSGNSYNSPLHFGNGTRLTVT.

The CDR3 region is CASRDSDREETQYF. For the CDR3, the DNA is TGTGCCAGCAGGGACTCGGACAGGGAAGAGACCCAGTACTTC. J is TRBJ2-5 and V is TRBV6-6, with 8 positions matching TRBD1. This CDR3 region has 14 residues. Germline lookup yields CDR1 MNHNY and CDR2 SVGAGI (reference sequence). With 6 bases clipped from V and 3 bases from J, the junction kept 6 bases outside the gene matches.

This chain joins TRBV10-3 and TRBJ2-5, with a weak D call TRBD2 (5 bases). V was shortened by 4 bases and J by 2 bases, with 14 bases between the two germline ends. This CDR3 comprises 15 residues. Germline assignment: CDR1 ENHRY and CDR2 SYGVKD. CDR3 DNA sequence: TGTGCCATCAGTGCGGGGTCGGGCATACAAGAGACCCAGTACTTC. It yields the protein CAISAGSGIQETQYF.

This rearrangement joins TRBV7-8 to TRBJ1-2; the match to TRBD1 covers 7 bases. Germline V gives CDR1 SGHVS, CDR2 FQNEAQ. J gave up 8 bases and V 1 base, and 10 bases lay outside the gene matches. CDR3 size: 15 residues. CDR3 in amino acids: CASSLEDTGVRGYTF. CDR3 sequence (DNA): TGTGCCAGCAGCTTAGAAGATACAGGGGTGAGAGGCTACACCTTC. The full variable domain, in which reference TRBV7-8 and TRBJ1-2 provide the parts outside the CDR3, is GAGVSQSPRYKVAKRGQDVALRCDPISGHVSLFWYQQALGQGPEFLTYFQNEAQLDKSGLPSDRFFAERPEGSVSTLKIQRTQQEDSAVYLCASSLEDTGVRGYTFGSGTRLTVV.

This chain connects TRBV7-9 to TRBJ2-1; 10 nucleotides agree with TRBD2. V was pared by 1 base and J by 7 bases, with 7 bases of the junction left unmatched. The CDR3 extends over 16 amino acids. The germline gives CDR1 SEHNR, CDR2 FQNEAQ (reference sequence). The CDR3, as DNA: TGTGCCAGCAGCTTAGGCCCTAGCGGGGGAGAGAATGAGCAGTTCTTC. Residues: CASSLGPSGGENEQFF.

This clone was recorded only once. The chain has TRBV30 and TRBJ1-3; D not resolved. CDR3 length: 16 residues. V was shortened by 0 bases and J by 0 bases, with 12 bases between the two germline ends. The germline gives CDR1 GTSNPN, CDR2 SVGIG (reference sequence). The CDR3 DNA reads as TGTGCCTGGAGTGTTGGGAAGTTACCCTCTGGAAACACCATATATTTT. The encoded protein is CAWSVGKLPSGNTIYF.

The table lists this clone with a few counts. The chain links TRBV2 to TRBJ1-1, with a possible D match to TRBD1 (5 bases). Per the germline V gene, CDR1 is SNHLY and CDR2 is FYNNEI. V dropped 3 bases and J dropped 0 bases, with 11 bases sitting between them. CDR3 length equals 15 residues. The CDR3 protein is CASSDEGSLNTEAFF. In DNA form, the CDR3 reads TGTGCCAGCAGTGATGAGGGGTCCCTGAACACTGAAGCTTTCTTT.

This chain connects TRBV18 to TRBJ1-5; 10 positions agree with TRBD1. V lost 3 bases to trimming and J lost 3 bases; unmatched junction nucleotides: 8. CDR1 KGHSH and CDR2 LQKENI come from the germline V gene. The CDR3 runs to 17 residues. The CDR3 nucleotides are TGTGCCAGCTCACCGTTGGGACAGGGGATCCCCAATCAGCCCCAGCATTTT. Its translation: CASSPLGQGIPNQPQHF.

The chain carries TRBV11-2 and TRBJ1-1; D is undetermined. CDR1 and CDR2 from the germline V gene are SGHAT and FQNNGV. Trimming took 6 bases from V and 6 from J, leaving 14 bases between them. The CDR3 spans 13 residues. The CDR3 is CASRPTVEAEAFF. The CDR3 DNA reads TGTGCCAGCAGGCCTACAGTGGAGGCTGAAGCTTTCTTT.

The chain carries TRBV6-5 and TRBJ2-7, with D uncertain. The CDR3 loop spans 14 amino acids. Germline CDR1 is MNHEY and CDR2 is SVGAGI. V was clipped by 3 bases and J by 3 bases, with 12 bases between them. The CDR3 nucleotides read TGTGCCAGCAGTTATAGTCAGATGTACTACGAGCAGTACTTC. It yields the protein CASSYSQMYYEQYF.

The chain joins TRBV28 to TRBJ1-1; no clear D. Trimming took 2 bases from V and 4 from J, leaving 5 bases between them. Per the germline V gene, CDR1 is MDHEN and CDR2 is SYDVKM. This CDR3 has 12 residues. Here the CDR3 DNA reads TGTGCCAGCAGTTTACTGGGCACTGAAGCTTTCTTT. It specifies CASSLLGTEAFF. Looking up the rest from reference TRBV28 and TRBJ1-1 gives the full variable domain: DVKVTQSSRYLVKRTGEKVFLECVQDMDHENMFWYRQDPGLGLRLIYFSYDVKMKEKGDIPEGYSVSREKKERFSLILESASTNQTSMYLCASSLLGTEAFFGQGTRLTVV.

This chain connects TRBV7-5 to TRBJ1-2; the table gives TRBD1 as D, unverified against the DNA. TRBV7-5 is a pseudogene segment. The length of the CDR3 is 17 residues. CDR3 in DNA: TGTGCCAGAAGGCTCCGGGACAGAATATTTTCCTTCTATGGCTACACCTTC. The encoded protein is CARRLRDRIFSFYGYTF.

This rearrangement joins TRBV10-3 to TRBJ1-1; TRBD1 might be the D (6 bases). The germline CDR1 and CDR2 sequences are ENHRY and SYGVKD. Trimming shortened V by 3 bases and J by 2 bases, and 10 bases separated the two germline ends. The CDR3 is 14 residues long. CDR3 sequence: CAISDTTGNTEAFF. The CDR3 DNA follows: TGTGCCATCAGTGACACGACAGGAAACACTGAAGCTTTCTTT.

The rearrangement links TRBV6-5 to TRBJ1-3, with unresolved D. The CDR3 is 16 residues long. V was cut by 4 bases and J by 0 bases, with 13 bases left in between. Germline-derived CDR1 and CDR2 are MNHEY and SVGAGI. CDR3 sequence: CASSFRRAGSGNTIYF. For the CDR3, the DNA is TGTGCCAGCAGTTTCCGGAGGGCCGGCTCTGGAAACACCATATATTTT.

V is TRBV10-3 and J is TRBJ1-1; tentative D call: TRBD1 (6 bases). There are 14 residues in the CDR3. V lost 4 bases, J lost 7 bases, and 16 bases lay in between. CDR1 and CDR2 (germline): ENHRY, SYGVKD. CDR3 in DNA: TGTGCCATCAGTGGAGCCCCGGGGGCCGATGAAGCTTTCTTT. Translating gives CAISGAPGADEAFF.

The chain combines TRBV10-3 with TRBJ1-1; maybe TRBD1 (6 bases). From germline, CDR1 is ENHRY and CDR2 SYGVKD. CDR3 length: 13 residues. Trimming took 5 bases from V and 2 from J, leaving 9 bases between them. This CDR3 reads CAISQQGNTEAFF. CDR3 DNA sequence: TGTGCCATCAGTCAACAGGGAAACACTGAAGCTTTCTTT.

The V call is TRBV9, the J call TRBJ1-2; tentative D call: TRBD1 (5 bases). The CDR3 sequence is 15 residues long. CDR1 is SGDLS and CDR2 is YYNGEE in the germline V gene. Trimming removed 4 bases from V and 8 bases from J, with 21 bases in between. CDR3 DNA: TGTGCCAGCAGCCCAAATTCAGGGCCGCGAGGCGGCTACACCTTC. This sequence encodes CASSPNSGPRGGYTF.

The V call is TRBV5-1, the J call TRBJ2-5; D is perhaps TRBD2 (6 bases). CDR1 is SGHRS, CDR2 YFSETQ, per germline. The CDR3 has 13 amino acids. Trimming pared 6 bases from V and 5 bases from J, leaving 14 bases between. CDR3 sequence: CASNSGVGETQYF. The CDR3 DNA reads TGCGCCAGCAACTCGGGGGTAGGGGAGACCCAGTACTTC. The variable domain in full, with the rest retrieved from reference TRBV5-1 and TRBJ2-5, is KAGVTQTPRYLIKTRGQQVTLSCSPISGHRSVSWYQQTPGQGLQFLFEYFSETQRNKGNFPGRFSGRQFSNSRSEMNVSTLELGDSALYLCASNSGVGETQYFGPGTRLLVL.